The T cell receptor beta chain described here comes from a study of T cell changes during pregnancy in multiple sclerosis. Germline CDR1 is KGHSY and CDR2 is FQNENV. This CDR3 spans 17 amino acids. With V trimmed by 1 base and J by 2 bases, 10 bases remained unmatched. The data were produced by immunoSEQ multiplex PCR, yet TCRdb's version contains in-frame clones alone and is incomplete. The data hold 25,000 to 30,000 clones, with around 94% observed a single time. The receptor's source is a female donor with multiple sclerosis, enrolled in a pregnancy study. The V gene is TRBV16, the J gene TRBJ1-2; 7 nucleotides line up with TRBD1. The source material was CD4+ T cells from peripheral blood mononuclear cells, sampled in the first trimester of pregnancy. This CDR3 is CASSQYISDRVNYGYTF. The DNA of the CDR3 is TGTGCCAGCAGCCAATACATATCCGACAGGGTCAACTATGGCTACACCTTC.